The text below deals with one T cell receptor (beta chain). Antigen unknown. The sample originates from a study of cytomegalovirus exposure and HLA in healthy donors. Study-wide results and limits: It was in a later analysis that TCR association rates were seen to vary by HLA locus, highest for DRB1 and lowest for HLA-C.

Primers: 60 Vbeta forward and 13 Jbeta reverse. TCRdb's table, derived via immunoSEQ multiplex PCR, lists solely in-frame clones and lacks some. The sample includes over 95,000 clones, 60% to 80% of them seen just once. Input material: PBMCs. The TCR was taken from a human donor in good health.

Written as DNA, the CDR3 is TGCAGCCACATAAGACAGGGGAACACTGAAGCTTTCTTT. It translates to CSHIRQGNTEAFF. The genes are TRBV29-1 and TRBJ1-1; 7 positions match TRBD1. Losses at the gene ends were 8 bases for V and 1 base for J; bases not matched to a gene: 7. Germline V lookup: CDR1 SQVTM, CDR2 ANQGSEA. This CDR3 has 13 amino acids.